This T cell receptor (beta chain) derives from a study of shared clonotypes between healthy human individuals. Turning to the study itself: Three CD4 naive, three CD4 memory, two CD8 naive and one CD8 memory plate were used per donor.

Regarding this clone: What it recognizes is unknown.

Study-level findings and limits: Naive subsets usually exceeded memory subsets in estimated richness.

Splitting of each subset's genomic DNA was done evenly across several immunoSEQ plates. Under the authors' procedure: Filtering differed, since immunoSEQ gave only junction sequences and no quality scores. The table came from immunoSEQ multiplex PCR; TCRdb's copy has only in-frame clones and leaves some out. That table is the source of V, J and clone size, and D and trimming were worked out from the DNA. The sample shows 1.4 million or so clones, approximately 98.5% of them seen only once. The germline V gene encodes CDR1 SGDLS and CDR2 YYNGEE. The CDR3 is 17 residues long. The V end lost 4 bases, the J end lost 9 bases, and 29 bases lay between the germline ends.

Sample: naive CD4+ T cells sorted from blood. The subset was: CD45RA+ positively selected. The chain recombines TRBV9 with TRBJ2-7, with a possible D match to TRBD2 (6 bases). The clonotype comes from a man aged 25-45 years in good health. The CDR3 is CASSPTRTLRGSTVQYF. The CDR3 DNA sequence: TGTGCCAGCAGCCCGACAAGGACATTGCGGGGTTCTACGGTGCAGTACTTC.